This T cell receptor (beta chain) was profiled in a study of blood T cell repertoires in COVID-19. Study background: T cells, B-cell-depleted T cells, or PBMCs supplied cDNA or gDNA.

This clone has a handful of counts. Germline lookup yields CDR1 WNHNN and CDR2 SYGVQD (reference sequence). Unmatched junction bases numbered 6, after V lost 6 bases and J lost 4 bases. The CDR3 has 16 residues. Clones were read by immunoSEQ multiplex PCR, and TCRdb kept only the in-frame ones, dropping some. The top ten hold about 8% of the sample, which has approximately 220,000 clones, approximately 81% seen once. This TCR was sampled from a woman at least 80 years old with acute or convalescent COVID-19. The sample comprised peripheral blood. This chain links TRBV10-1 with TRBJ2-3; TRBD2 matches 14 bases. CDR3 DNA: TGCGCCAGCAGGGGCGGACTAGCGGGGGGACCAGATACGCAGTATTTT. Translated, it gives CASRGGLAGGPDTQYF.